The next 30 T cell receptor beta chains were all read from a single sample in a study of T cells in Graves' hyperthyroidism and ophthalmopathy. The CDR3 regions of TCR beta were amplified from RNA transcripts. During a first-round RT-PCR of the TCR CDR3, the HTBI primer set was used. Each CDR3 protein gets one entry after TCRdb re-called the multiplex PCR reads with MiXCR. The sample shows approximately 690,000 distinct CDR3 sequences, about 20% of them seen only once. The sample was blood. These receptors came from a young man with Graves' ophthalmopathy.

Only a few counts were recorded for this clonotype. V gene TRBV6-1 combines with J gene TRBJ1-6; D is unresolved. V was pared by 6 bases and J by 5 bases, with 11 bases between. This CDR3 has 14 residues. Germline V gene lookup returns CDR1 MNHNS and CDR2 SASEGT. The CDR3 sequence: CASSTRPDNSPLHF. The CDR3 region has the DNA TGTGCCAGCAGCACCCGGCCCGATAATTCACCCCTCCACTTT.

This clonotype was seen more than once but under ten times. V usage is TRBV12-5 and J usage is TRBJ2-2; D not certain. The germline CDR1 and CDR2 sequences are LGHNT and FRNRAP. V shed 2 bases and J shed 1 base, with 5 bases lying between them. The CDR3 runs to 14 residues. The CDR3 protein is CASGLRQNTGELFF. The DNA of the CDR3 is TGTGCTAGTGGTTTGAGACAGAACACCGGGGAGCTGTTTTTT.

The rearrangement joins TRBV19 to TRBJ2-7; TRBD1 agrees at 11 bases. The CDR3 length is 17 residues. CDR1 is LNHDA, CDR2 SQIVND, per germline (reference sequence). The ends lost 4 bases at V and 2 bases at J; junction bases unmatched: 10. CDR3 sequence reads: CASSTALPGQGAYEQYF. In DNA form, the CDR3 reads TGTGCCAGTAGTACCGCCCTACCGGGACAGGGGGCCTACGAGCAGTACTTC.

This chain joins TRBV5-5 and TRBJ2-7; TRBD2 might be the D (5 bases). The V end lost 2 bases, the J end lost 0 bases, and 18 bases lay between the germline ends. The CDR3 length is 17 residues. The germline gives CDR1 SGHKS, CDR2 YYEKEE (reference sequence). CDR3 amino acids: CASSFGVGDDYSYEQYF. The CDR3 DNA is TGTGCCAGCAGCTTCGGGGTGGGAGACGACTACTCCTACGAGCAGTACTTC. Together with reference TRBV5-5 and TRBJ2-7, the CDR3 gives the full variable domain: DAGVTQSPTHLIKTRGQQVTLRCSPISGHKSVSWYQQVLGQGPQFIFQYYEKEERGRGNFPDRFSARQFPNYSSELNVNALLLGDSALYLCASSFGVGDDYSYEQYFGPGTRLTVT.

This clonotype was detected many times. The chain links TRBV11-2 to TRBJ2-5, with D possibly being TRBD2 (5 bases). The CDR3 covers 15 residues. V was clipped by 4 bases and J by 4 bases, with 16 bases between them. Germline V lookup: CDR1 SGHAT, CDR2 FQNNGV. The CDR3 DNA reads TGTGCCAGCAGCTCTTCCTTGGCGGGTCCAGAGACCCAGTACTTC. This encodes CASSSSLAGPETQYF.

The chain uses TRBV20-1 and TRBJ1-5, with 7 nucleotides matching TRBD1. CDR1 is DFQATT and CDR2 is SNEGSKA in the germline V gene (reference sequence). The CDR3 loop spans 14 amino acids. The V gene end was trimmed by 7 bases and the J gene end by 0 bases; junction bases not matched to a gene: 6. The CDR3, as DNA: TGCAGTGTGGGACAGCACGGTAGCAATCAGCCCCAGCATTTT. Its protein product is CSVGQHGSNQPQHF.

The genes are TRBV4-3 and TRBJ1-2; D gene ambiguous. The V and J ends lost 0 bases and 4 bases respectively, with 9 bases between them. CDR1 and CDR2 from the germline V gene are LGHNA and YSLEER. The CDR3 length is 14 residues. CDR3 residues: CASSQDPGTYGYTF. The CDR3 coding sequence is TGCGCCAGCAGCCAAGATCCAGGCACCTATGGCTACACCTTC.

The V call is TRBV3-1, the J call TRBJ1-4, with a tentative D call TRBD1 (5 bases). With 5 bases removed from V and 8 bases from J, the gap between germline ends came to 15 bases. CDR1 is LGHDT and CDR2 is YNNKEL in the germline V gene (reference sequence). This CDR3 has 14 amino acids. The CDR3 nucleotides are TGTGCCAGCAGCGCAGGAGACAGTGGCGAAAAACTGTTTTTT. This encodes CASSAGDSGEKLFF. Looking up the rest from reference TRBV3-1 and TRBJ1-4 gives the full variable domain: DTAVSQTPKYLVTQMGNDKSIKCEQNLGHDTMYWYKQDSKKFLKIMFSYNNKELIINETVPNRFSPKSPDKAHLNLHINSLELGDSAVYFCASSAGDSGEKLFFGSGTQLSVL.

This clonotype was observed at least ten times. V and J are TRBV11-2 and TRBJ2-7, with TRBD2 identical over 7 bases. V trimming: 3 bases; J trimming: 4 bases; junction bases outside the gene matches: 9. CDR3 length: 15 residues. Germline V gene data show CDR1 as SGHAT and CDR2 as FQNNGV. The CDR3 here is CASSLLSGTAYEQYF. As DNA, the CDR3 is TGTGCCAGCAGCTTGTTAAGCGGGACGGCGTACGAGCAGTACTTC.

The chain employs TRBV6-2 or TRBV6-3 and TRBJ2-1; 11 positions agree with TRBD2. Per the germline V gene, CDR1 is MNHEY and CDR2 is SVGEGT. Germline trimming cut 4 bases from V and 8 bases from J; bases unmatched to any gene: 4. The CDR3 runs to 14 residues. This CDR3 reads CASSLAGGPHEQFF. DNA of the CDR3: TGTGCCAGCAGTTTAGCGGGAGGGCCTCATGAGCAGTTCTTC.

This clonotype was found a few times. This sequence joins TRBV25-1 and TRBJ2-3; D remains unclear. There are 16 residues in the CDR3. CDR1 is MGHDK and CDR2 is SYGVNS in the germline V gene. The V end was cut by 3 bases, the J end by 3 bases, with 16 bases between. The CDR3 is CASSDPGVGRTDTQYF. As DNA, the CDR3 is TGTGCCAGCAGTGACCCGGGTGTAGGGCGAACAGATACGCAGTATTTT.

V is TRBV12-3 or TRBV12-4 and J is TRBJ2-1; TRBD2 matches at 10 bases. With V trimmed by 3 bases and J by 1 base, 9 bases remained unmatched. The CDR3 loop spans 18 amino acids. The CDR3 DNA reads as TGTGCCAGCAGTTTTCCTAGCGGGAGTCGTGGGTCCTACAATGAGCAGTTCTTC. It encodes CASSFPSGSRGSYNEQFF.

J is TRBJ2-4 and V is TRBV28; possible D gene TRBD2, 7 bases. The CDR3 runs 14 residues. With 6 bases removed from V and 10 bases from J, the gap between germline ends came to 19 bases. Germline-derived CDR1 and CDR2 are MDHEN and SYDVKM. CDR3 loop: CASRSGGLVNIQYF. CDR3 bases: TGTGCCAGCAGGTCGGGGGGCCTAGTAAATATTCAGTACTTC.

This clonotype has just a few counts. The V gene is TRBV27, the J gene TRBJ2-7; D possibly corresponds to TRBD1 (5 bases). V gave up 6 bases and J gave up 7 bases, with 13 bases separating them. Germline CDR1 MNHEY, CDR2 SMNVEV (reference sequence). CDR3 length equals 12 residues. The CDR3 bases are TGTGCCAGCAGCCAAGGGGTAGGGGAGCAGTACTTC. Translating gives CASSQGVGEQYF.

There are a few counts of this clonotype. DNA of the CDR3: TGTGCCAGCAGAAAGGAGGGGGCCCACACAGATACGCAGTATTTT. This encodes CASRKEGAHTDTQYF. The gene calls are TRBV2 and TRBJ2-3; possible D gene TRBD1, 7 bases. This CDR3 contains 15 residues. Looked up from germline, CDR1 is SNHLY and CDR2 is FYNNEI. V lost 6 bases, J lost 2 bases, and 15 bases lay in between.

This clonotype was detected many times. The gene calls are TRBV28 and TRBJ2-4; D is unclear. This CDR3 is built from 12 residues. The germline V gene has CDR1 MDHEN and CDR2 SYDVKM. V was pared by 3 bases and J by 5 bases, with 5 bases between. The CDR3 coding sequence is TGTGCCAGCAGTTTCTTCCAAAACATTCAGTACTTC. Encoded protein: CASSFFQNIQYF.

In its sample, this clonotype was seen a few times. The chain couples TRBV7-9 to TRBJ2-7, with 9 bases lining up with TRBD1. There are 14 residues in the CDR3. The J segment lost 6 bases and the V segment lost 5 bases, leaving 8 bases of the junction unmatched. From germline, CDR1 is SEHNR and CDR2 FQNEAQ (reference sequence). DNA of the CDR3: TGTGCCAGCAGCGGGACAGGGTTCGTTATCGAGCAGTACTTC. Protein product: CASSGTGFVIEQYF.

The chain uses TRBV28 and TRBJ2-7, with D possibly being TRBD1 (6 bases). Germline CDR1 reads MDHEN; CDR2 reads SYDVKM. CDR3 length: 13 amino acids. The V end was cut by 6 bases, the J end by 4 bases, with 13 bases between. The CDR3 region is CASSLDSEYEQYF. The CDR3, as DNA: TGTGCCAGCAGCTTGGACAGTGAGTACGAGCAGTACTTC. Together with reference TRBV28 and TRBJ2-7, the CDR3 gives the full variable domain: DVKVTQSSRYLVKRTGEKVFLECVQDMDHENMFWYRQDPGLGLRLIYFSYDVKMKEKGDIPEGYSVSREKKERFSLILESASTNQTSMYLCASSLDSEYEQYFGPGTRLTVT.

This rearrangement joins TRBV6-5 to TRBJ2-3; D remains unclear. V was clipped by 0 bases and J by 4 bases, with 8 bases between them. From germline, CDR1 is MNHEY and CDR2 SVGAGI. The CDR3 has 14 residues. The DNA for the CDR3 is TGTGCCAGCAGTTACTCGACTCACGCAGATACGCAGTATTTT. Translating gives CASSYSTHADTQYF.

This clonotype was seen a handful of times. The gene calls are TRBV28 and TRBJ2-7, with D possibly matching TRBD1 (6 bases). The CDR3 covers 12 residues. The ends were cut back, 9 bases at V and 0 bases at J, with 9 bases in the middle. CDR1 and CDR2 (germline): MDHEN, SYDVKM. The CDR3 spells CARDRSSYEQYF. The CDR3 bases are TGTGCCAGGGACAGAAGCTCCTACGAGCAGTACTTC.

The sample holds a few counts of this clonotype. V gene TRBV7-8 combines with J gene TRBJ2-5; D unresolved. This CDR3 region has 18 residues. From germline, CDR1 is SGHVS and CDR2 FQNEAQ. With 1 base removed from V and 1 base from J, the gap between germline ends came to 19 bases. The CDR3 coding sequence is TGTGCCAGCAGCTTAGGGATTAGGTCGTGGGCCACCCAAGAGACCCAGTACTTC. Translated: CASSLGIRSWATQETQYF.

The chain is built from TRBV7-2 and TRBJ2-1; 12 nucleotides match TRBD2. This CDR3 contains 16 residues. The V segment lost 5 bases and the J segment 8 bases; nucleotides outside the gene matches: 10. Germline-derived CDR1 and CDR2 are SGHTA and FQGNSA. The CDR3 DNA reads TGTGCCAGCAGCCGCACCGGGACTAGCGGGCCGCATGAGCAGTTCTTC. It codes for CASSRTGTSGPHEQFF. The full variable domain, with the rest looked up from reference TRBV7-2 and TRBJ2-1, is GAGVSQSPSNKVTEKGKDVELRCDPISGHTALYWYRQSLGQGLEFLIYFQGNSAPDKSGLPSDRFSAERTGGSVSTLTIQRTQQEDSAVYLCASSRTGTSGPHEQFFGPGTRLTVL.

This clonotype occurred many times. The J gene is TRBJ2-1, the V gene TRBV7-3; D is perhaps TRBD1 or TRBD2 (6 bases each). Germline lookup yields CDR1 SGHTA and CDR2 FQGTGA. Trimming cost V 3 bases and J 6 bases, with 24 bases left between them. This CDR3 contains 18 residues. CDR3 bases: TGTGCCAGCAGCTTGGGTTCGGGGGCCTCACCCCTCATCAATGAGCAGTTCTTC. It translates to CASSLGSGASPLINEQFF.

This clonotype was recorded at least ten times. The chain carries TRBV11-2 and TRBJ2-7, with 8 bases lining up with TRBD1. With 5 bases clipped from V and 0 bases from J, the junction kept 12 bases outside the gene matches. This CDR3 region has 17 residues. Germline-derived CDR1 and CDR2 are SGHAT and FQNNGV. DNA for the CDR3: TGTGCCAGCAGCCCGCAGGCCGGGACAGGCCTCTCCTACGAGCAGTACTTC. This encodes CASSPQAGTGLSYEQYF.

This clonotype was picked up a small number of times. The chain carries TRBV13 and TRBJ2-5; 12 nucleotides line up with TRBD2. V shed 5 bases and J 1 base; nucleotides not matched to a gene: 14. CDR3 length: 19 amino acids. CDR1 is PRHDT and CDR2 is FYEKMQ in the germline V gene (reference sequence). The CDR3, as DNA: TGTGCCAGCAGCCATATTTATACGCCGGGACTAGCGGGCCAAGAGACCCAGTACTTC. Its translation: CASSHIYTPGLAGQETQYF.

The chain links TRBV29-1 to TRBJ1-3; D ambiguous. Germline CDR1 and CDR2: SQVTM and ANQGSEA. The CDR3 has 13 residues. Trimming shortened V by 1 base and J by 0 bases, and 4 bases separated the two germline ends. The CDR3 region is CSVEGRSGNTIYF. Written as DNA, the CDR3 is TGCAGCGTTGAAGGCCGCTCTGGAAACACCATATATTTT. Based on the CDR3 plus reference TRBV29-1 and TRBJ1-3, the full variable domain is SAVISQKPSRDICQRGTSLTIQCQVDSQVTMMFWYRQQPGQSLTLIATANQGSEATYESGFVIDKFPISRPNLTFSTLTVSNMSPEDSSIYLCSVEGRSGNTIYFGEGSWLTVV.

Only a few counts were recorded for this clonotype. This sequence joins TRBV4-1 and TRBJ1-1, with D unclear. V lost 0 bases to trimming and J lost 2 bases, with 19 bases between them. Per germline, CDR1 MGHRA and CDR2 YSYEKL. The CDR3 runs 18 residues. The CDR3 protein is CASSQEPLGGRRNTEAFF. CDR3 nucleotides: TGCGCCAGCAGCCAAGAACCTCTGGGAGGGCGGCGAAACACTGAAGCTTTCTTT.

Written as DNA, the CDR3 is TGTGCCAGCGGCCAGACGGGAAATAGCAATCAGCCCCAGCATTTT. It is translated as CASGQTGNSNQPQHF. V and J are TRBV7-3 and TRBJ1-5; D not certain. Germline CDR1 reads SGHTA; CDR2 reads FQGTGA. V was pared by 8 bases and J by 0 bases, with 14 bases between. The CDR3 has 15 residues.

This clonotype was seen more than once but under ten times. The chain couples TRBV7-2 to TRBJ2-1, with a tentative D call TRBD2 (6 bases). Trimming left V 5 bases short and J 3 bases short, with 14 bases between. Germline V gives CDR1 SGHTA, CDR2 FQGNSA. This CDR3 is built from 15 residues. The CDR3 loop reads CASSPIAEIYNEQFF. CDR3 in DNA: TGTGCCAGCAGCCCGATAGCGGAGATCTACAATGAGCAGTTCTTC.

The CDR3 spells CASSVGGQSEETQYF. The CDR3 bases are TGTGCCAGCAGCGTAGGGGGGCAGTCAGAAGAGACCCAGTACTTC. The chain carries TRBV9 and TRBJ2-5, with D tentatively TRBD1 (6 bases). V gave up 0 bases and J gave up 3 bases, with 12 bases separating them. The V gene's germline CDR1 is SGDLS and CDR2 YYNGEE. The CDR3 contains 15 residues.